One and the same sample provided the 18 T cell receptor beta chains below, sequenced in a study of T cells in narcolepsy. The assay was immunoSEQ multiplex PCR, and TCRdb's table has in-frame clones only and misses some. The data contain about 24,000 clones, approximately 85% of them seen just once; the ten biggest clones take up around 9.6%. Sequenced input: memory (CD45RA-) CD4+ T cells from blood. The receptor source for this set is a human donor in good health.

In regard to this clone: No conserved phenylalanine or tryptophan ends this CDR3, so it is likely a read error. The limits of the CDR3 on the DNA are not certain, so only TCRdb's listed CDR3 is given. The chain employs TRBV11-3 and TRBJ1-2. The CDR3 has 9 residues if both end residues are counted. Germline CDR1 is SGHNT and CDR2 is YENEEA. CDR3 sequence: CASSLGASV.

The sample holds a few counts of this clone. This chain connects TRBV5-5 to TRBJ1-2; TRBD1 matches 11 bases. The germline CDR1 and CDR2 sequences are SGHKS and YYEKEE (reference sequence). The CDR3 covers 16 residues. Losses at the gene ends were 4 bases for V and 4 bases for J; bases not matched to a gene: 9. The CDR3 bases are TGTGCCAGCAGCATAGCCGGGACAGGGGGGAGCTATGGCTACACCTTC. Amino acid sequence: CASSIAGTGGSYGYTF.

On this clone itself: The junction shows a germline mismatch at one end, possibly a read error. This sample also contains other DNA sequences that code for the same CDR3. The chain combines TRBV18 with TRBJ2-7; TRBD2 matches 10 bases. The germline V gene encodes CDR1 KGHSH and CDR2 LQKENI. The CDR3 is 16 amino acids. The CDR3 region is CASSPINGGLAEEQYF. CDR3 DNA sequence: TGCGCCAGCTCACCAATCAACGGAGGACTAGCGGAGGAGCAGTACTTC.

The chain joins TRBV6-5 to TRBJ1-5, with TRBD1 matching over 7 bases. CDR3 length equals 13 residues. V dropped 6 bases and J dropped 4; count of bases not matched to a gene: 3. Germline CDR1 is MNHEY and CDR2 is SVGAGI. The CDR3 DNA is TGTGCCAGCAGGTCACAGGGGAATCAGCCCCAGCATTTT. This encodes CASRSQGNQPQHF.

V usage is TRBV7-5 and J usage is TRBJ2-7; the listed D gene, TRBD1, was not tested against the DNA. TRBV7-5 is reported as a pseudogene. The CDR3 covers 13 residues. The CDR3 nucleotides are TGTGCCAGCAGCTCGACAGCGTCCTACGAGCAGTACTTC. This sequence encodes CASSSTASYEQYF.

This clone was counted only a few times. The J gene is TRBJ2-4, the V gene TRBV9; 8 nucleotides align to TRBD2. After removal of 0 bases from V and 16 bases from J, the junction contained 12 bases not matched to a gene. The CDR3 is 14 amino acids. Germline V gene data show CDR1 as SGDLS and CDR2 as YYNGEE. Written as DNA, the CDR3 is TGTGCCAGCAGCGTAGTTGCGGAGAGCGGGAGCGTATACTTC. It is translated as CASSVVAESGSVYF.

In DNA, the CDR3 is TGCGCCAGCAGCTTGGCGGGGGCAGGGGGTGAGCAGTACTTC. Protein sequence: CASSLAGAGGEQYF. The chain carries TRBV5-1 and TRBJ2-5; weak D call: TRBD1 (7 bases). This CDR3 has 14 residues. Looked up from germline, CDR1 is SGHRS and CDR2 is YFSETQ. V was shortened by 0 bases and J by 11 bases, with 17 bases between the two germline ends.

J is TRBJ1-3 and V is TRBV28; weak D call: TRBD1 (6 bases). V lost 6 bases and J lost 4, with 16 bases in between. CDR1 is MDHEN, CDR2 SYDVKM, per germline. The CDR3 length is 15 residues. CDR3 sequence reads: CASSTTPGHGNTIYF. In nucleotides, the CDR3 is TGTGCCAGCAGCACAACTCCGGGACACGGAAACACCATATATTTT. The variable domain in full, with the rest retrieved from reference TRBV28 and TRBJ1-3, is DVKVTQSSRYLVKRTGEKVFLECVQDMDHENMFWYRQDPGLGLRLIYFSYDVKMKEKGDIPEGYSVSREKKERFSLILESASTNQTSMYLCASSTTPGHGNTIYFGEGSWLTVV.

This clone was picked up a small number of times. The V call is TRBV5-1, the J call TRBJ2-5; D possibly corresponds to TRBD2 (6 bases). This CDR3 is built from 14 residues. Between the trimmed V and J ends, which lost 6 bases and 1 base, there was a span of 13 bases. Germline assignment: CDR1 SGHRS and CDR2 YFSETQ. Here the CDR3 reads CASTRGNIQETQYF. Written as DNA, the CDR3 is TGCGCCAGCACCCGGGGGAATATCCAAGAGACCCAGTACTTC.

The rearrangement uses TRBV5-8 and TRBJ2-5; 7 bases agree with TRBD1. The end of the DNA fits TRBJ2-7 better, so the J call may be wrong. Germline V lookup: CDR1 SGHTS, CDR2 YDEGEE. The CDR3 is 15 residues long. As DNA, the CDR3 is TGTGCCAGCAGTACCCGACAGGGTTTCTCCTACGAGCAGTACTTC. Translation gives CASSTRQGFSYEQYF.

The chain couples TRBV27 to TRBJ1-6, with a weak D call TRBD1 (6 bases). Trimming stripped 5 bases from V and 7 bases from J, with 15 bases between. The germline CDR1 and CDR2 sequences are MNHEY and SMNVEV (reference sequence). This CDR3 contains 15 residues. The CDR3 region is CASSVVGAGNSPLHF. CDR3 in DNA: TGTGCCAGCAGTGTAGTGGGGGCGGGAAATTCACCCCTCCACTTT.

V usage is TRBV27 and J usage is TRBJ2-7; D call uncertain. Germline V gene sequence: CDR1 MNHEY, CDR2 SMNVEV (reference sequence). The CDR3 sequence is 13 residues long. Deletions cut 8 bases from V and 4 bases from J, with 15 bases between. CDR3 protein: CASFDLGTYEQYF. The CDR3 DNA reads TGTGCCAGCTTCGACCTGGGAACATACGAGCAGTACTTC.

CDR3 protein: CASSLSPAGANTGELFF. CDR3 sequence (DNA): TGCGCCAGCAGCCTATCCCCGGCAGGGGCTAACACCGGGGAGCTGTTTTTT. The chain is built from TRBV4-3 and TRBJ2-2, with D perhaps TRBD1 (6 bases). Trimming left V 4 bases short and J 2 bases short, with 17 bases between. Germline V lookup: CDR1 LGHNA, CDR2 YSLEER. CDR3 size: 17 residues.

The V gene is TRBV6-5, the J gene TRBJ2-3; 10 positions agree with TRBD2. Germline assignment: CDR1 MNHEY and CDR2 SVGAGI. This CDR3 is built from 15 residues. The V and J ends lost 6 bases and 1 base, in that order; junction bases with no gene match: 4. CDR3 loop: CASRTGTSGTDTQYF. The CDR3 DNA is TGTGCCAGCAGAACCGGGACTAGCGGCACAGATACGCAGTATTTT.

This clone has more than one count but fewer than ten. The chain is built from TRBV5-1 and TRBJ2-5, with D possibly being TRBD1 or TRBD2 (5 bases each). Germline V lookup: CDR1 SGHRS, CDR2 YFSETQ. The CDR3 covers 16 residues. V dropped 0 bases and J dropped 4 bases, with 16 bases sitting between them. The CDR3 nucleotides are TGCGCCAGCAGCTTGGCGGCGCTGGGGGTAGGAGAGACCCAGTACTTC. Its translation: CASSLAALGVGETQYF.

CDR3 protein: CASSPLAGVRTDTQYF. The DNA of the CDR3 is TGTGCCAGCAGTCCTTTAGCGGGAGTGAGGACAGATACGCAGTATTTT. The rearrangement joins TRBV27 to TRBJ2-3; TRBD2 aligns across 9 bases. The CDR3 consists of 16 residues. From germline, CDR1 is MNHEY and CDR2 SMNVEV (reference sequence). V lost 5 bases and J lost 3; bases outside the gene matches: 9.

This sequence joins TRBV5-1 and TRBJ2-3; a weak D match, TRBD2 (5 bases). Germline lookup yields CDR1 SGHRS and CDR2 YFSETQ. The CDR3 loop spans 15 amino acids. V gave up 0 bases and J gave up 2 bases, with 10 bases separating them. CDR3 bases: TGCGCCAGCAGCTTGGGGCGAGGGTACACAGATACGCAGTATTTT. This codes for CASSLGRGYTDTQYF.

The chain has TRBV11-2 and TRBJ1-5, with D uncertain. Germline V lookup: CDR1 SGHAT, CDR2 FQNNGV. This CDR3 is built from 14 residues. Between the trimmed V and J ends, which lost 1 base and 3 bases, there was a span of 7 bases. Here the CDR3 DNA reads TGTGCCAGCAGCTTAGCCCCCAACAATCAGCCCCAGCATTTT. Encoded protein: CASSLAPNNQPQHF.